The 18 T cell receptor beta chains presented below share a single source sample, sequenced in a study of T cells in Graves' hyperthyroidism and ophthalmopathy. RNA transcripts served as the template for amplifying TCR beta CDR3 regions. Primed by the HTBI set, a first-round RT-PCR was run on the TCR CDR3. Each CDR3 protein gets one entry after TCRdb re-called the multiplex PCR reads with MiXCR. The sample includes around 720,000 distinct CDR3 sequences, about a third of them seen just once. The sample comprised blood. These receptors all stem from a woman in her 40s with Graves' hyperthyroidism.

This sequence joins TRBV7-9 and TRBJ2-5, with 9 positions matching TRBD2. V was clipped by 6 bases and J by 1 base; unmatched bases: 3. Per the germline V gene, CDR1 is SEHNR and CDR2 is FQNEAQ (reference sequence). The CDR3 is made up of 14 amino acids. Here the CDR3 reads CASRAGGSQETQYF. The CDR3, as DNA: TGTGCCAGCAGAGCGGGGGGTAGCCAAGAGACCCAGTACTTC.

This clonotype was observed many times. This chain uses TRBV7-8 with TRBJ2-7, with D tentatively TRBD1 (6 bases). CDR1 and CDR2 (germline): SGHVS, FQNEAQ. The CDR3 has 13 amino acids. V was pared by 1 base and J by 7 bases, with 11 bases between. As DNA, the CDR3 is TGTGCCAGCAGCTTAGACGCAGGGGATGAGCAGTACTTC. As protein: CASSLDAGDEQYF.

This clonotype came up once. The junction departs from germline at one end; a sequencing error may be responsible. This chain links TRBV7-2 with TRBJ2-6; 10 positions agree with TRBD1. CDR1 and CDR2 from the germline V gene are SGHTA and FQGNSA. The CDR3 is 14 residues long. The CDR3 here is CASSLTGQGITEAF. As DNA, the CDR3 is TGTGCCAGCAGCCTAACGGGACAGGGGATCACTGAAGCTTTC.

The V gene is TRBV25-1, the J gene TRBJ1-1, with a possible D match to TRBD1 (5 bases). V was trimmed by 6 bases and J by 0 bases, leaving 11 bases between them. The germline gives CDR1 MGHDK, CDR2 SYGVNS. The CDR3 runs 14 residues. CDR3 loop: CASRGEGMNTEAFF. CDR3 bases: TGTGCCAGCAGAGGGGAGGGCATGAACACTGAAGCTTTCTTT.

This clonotype was seen a handful of times. The rearrangement uses TRBV20-1 and TRBJ1-1; a possible D gene is TRBD1 (6 bases). CDR3 length: 14 amino acids. Germline CDR1 and CDR2: DFQATT and SNEGSKA (reference sequence). The V gene lost 6 bases and the J gene lost 1 base, with 15 bases spanning the gap. CDR3 in amino acids: CSAQRGNANTEAFF. The CDR3 DNA sequence: TGCAGTGCACAGAGGGGGAACGCGAACACTGAAGCTTTCTTT.

The chain is built from TRBV20-1 and TRBJ1-2; D remains ambiguous. Germline V gene sequence: CDR1 DFQATT, CDR2 SNEGSKA (reference sequence). The length of the CDR3 is 12 residues. CDR3 loop: CRAHSRHYGYTF. The CDR3 DNA reads as TGCAGAGCCCACTCCAGGCACTATGGCTACACCTTC.

This clonotype was detected a few times. V gene TRBV5-6 combines with J gene TRBJ2-7; 9 nucleotides line up with TRBD2. CDR1 and CDR2 from the germline V gene are SGHDT and YYEEEE. Trimming at V came to 0 bases and at J to 2 bases, leaving 15 bases not matched to a gene. The CDR3 extends over 19 amino acids. CDR3 sequence (DNA): TGTGCCAGCAGCTTGGAGAGACACCCCGTAGTAGCGGGAGCCTACGAGCAGTACTTC. Translated: CASSLERHPVVAGAYEQYF.

This chain links TRBV6-1 with TRBJ2-5; 8 nucleotides agree with TRBD2. CDR3 size: 16 residues. With V trimmed by 3 bases and J by 0 bases, 6 bases remained unmatched. Germline CDR1 and CDR2: MNHNS and SASEGT. The CDR3 sequence: CASSDRAGAYQETQYF. The CDR3 coding sequence is TGTGCCAGCAGTGACCGAGCGGGAGCCTACCAAGAGACCCAGTACTTC.

The chain carries TRBV19 and TRBJ1-4; D is perhaps TRBD1 (5 bases). This CDR3 contains 18 residues. The germline V gene has CDR1 LNHDA and CDR2 SQIVND (reference sequence). With 1 base removed from V and 0 bases from J, the gap between germline ends came to 15 bases. The CDR3 sequence: CASSIAGQSFATNEKLFF. The CDR3 coding sequence is TGTGCCAGTAGTATAGCAGGGCAGTCCTTTGCAACTAATGAAAAACTGTTTTTT.

The chain has TRBV7-9 and TRBJ2-7; 7 nucleotides agree with TRBD2. Germline CDR1 is SEHNR and CDR2 is FQNEAQ (reference sequence). V lost 0 bases to trimming and J lost 9 bases; unmatched junction nucleotides: 8. CDR3 length: 14 amino acids. CDR3 DNA sequence: TGTGCCAGCAGCTTAGCGGGAGGGCCGGGGGGGCAGTACTTC. It translates to CASSLAGGPGGQYF.

As DNA, the CDR3 is TGTGCCATCAGTGAAACACAGGGCGGGAGAGAGACCCAGTACTTC. Amino acid sequence: CAISETQGGRETQYF. The chain carries TRBV10-3 and TRBJ2-5; tentatively, D is TRBD2 (7 bases). V was clipped by 3 bases and J by 4 bases, with 15 bases between them. The CDR3 sequence is 15 residues long. Per germline, CDR1 ENHRY and CDR2 SYGVKD.

This clonotype was seen only a few times. This rearrangement joins TRBV20-1 to TRBJ2-7; D tentatively reads TRBD1 or TRBD2 (5 bases each). In germline, CDR1 is DFQATT, CDR2 SNEGSKA (reference sequence). V shed 0 bases and J shed 2 bases, with 11 bases lying between them. The CDR3 totals 14 residues. This chain's CDR3 is CSAREGRGAYEQYF. CDR3 bases: TGCAGTGCTAGAGAGGGTCGAGGGGCCTACGAGCAGTACTTC.

V gene TRBV12-3 or TRBV12-4 combines with J gene TRBJ1-2; maybe TRBD1 (6 bases). The CDR3 extends over 15 amino acids. V was pared by 2 bases and J by 5 bases, with 15 bases between. The CDR3 nucleotides read TGTGCCAGCAGTTTATTAGTGGCAGGGGATTATGGCTACACCTTC. As protein: CASSLLVAGDYGYTF.

This clonotype has only one observation. A clone one base away is much larger, so this may be a read error. This rearrangement joins TRBV7-9 to TRBJ2-7, with TRBD1 matching 9 bases. CDR1 is SEHNR, CDR2 FQNEAQ, per germline (reference sequence). CDR3 size: 17 residues. The CDR3 coding sequence is TGTGCCAGCAGCTTCCGGGACAGGGATCCCCCCGATTACGAGCGGTACTTC. It yields the protein CASSFRDRDPPDYERYF.

The chain uses TRBV6-5 and TRBJ1-1, with a weak D call TRBD1 (5 bases). This CDR3 contains 16 residues. With 3 bases removed from V and 5 bases from J, the gap between germline ends came to 19 bases. Germline V gives CDR1 MNHEY, CDR2 SVGAGI. CDR3 nucleotide sequence: TGTGCCAGCAGTTATCCCCCCCAGGGTTCTTGGACTGAAGCTTTCTTT. This codes for CASSYPPQGSWTEAFF.

The V call is TRBV4-1, the J call TRBJ1-2; TRBD1 is a possible D gene (6 bases). The V and J ends lost 4 bases and 4 bases respectively, with 13 bases between them. Germline V gene sequence: CDR1 MGHRA, CDR2 YSYEKL. CDR3 length: 14 residues. The CDR3 sequence: CASSRQGGSYGYTF. The CDR3 DNA reads TGCGCCAGCAGCCGCCAAGGGGGATCCTATGGCTACACCTTC.

This clonotype was counted ten times or more. V gene TRBV9 combines with J gene TRBJ1-5; 7 nucleotides match TRBD1. The junction had 6 bases not matched to a gene; V was cut back by 0 bases and J by 6 bases. Germline CDR1 and CDR2: SGDLS and YYNGEE. The CDR3 contains 15 residues. The chain's CDR3 is CASSVEGAGGQPQHF. CDR3 in DNA: TGTGCCAGCAGCGTAGAGGGGGCAGGTGGTCAGCCCCAGCATTTT. The variable domain in full, with the rest retrieved from reference TRBV9 and TRBJ1-5, is DSGVTQTPKHLITATGQRVTLRCSPRSGDLSVYWYQQSLDQGLQFLIQYYNGEERAKGNILERFSAQQFPDLHSELNLSSLELGDSALYFCASSVEGAGGQPQHFGDGTRLSIL.

This clonotype was seen ten or more times. This chain links TRBV7-9 with TRBJ1-2, with D maybe TRBD1 (5 bases). CDR3 length: 13 residues. With 5 bases removed from V and 1 base from J, the gap between germline ends came to 8 bases. The V gene's germline CDR1 is SEHNR and CDR2 FQNEAQ (reference sequence). As DNA, the CDR3 is TGTGCCAGCAGCCGAGGGGATAACTATGGCTACACCTTC. The encoded protein is CASSRGDNYGYTF.